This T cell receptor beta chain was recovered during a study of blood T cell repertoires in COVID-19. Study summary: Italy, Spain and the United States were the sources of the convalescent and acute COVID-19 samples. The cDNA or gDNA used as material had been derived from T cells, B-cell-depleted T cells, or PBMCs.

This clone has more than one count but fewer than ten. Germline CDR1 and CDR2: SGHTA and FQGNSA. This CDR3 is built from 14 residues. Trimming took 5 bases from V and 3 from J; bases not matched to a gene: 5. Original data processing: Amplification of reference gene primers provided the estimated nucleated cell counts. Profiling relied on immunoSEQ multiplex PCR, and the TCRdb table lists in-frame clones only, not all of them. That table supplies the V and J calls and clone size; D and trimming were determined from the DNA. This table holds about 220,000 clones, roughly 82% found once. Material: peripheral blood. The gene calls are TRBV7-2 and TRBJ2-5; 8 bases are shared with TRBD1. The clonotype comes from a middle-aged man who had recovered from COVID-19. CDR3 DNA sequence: TGTGCCAGCAGCATCAACAGGGGGGAAGAGACCCAGTACTTC. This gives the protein CASSINRGEETQYF.